This TCR beta chain was identified in a study of patients and donors after allogeneic stem cell transplantation. This clonotype has only a few counts. MiXCR, applied by TCRdb to the RT-PCR reads, yields one record per CDR3 protein. The sample records 920,000 or so distinct CDR3 sequences, roughly 18% being singletons. The V gene lost 2 bases and the J gene lost 6 bases, with 8 bases spanning the gap. The CDR3 sequence is 13 residues long. Germline CDR1 is SEHNR and CDR2 is FQNEAQ (reference sequence). The sequencing sample was made of blood, either unsorted or a sorted T cell fraction (not recorded which). The clonotype comes from a human donor who was either an allogeneic HSCT recipient or a stem cell or donor lymphocyte infusion donor (not recorded which). It is not recorded whose cells these are; they may come from a transplant donor. This chain joins TRBV7-9 and TRBJ1-5; no definite D call. CDR3 sequence reads: CASSLIESQPQHF. In nucleotides, the CDR3 is TGTGCCAGCAGCTTAATAGAGTCTCAGCCCCAGCATTTT.